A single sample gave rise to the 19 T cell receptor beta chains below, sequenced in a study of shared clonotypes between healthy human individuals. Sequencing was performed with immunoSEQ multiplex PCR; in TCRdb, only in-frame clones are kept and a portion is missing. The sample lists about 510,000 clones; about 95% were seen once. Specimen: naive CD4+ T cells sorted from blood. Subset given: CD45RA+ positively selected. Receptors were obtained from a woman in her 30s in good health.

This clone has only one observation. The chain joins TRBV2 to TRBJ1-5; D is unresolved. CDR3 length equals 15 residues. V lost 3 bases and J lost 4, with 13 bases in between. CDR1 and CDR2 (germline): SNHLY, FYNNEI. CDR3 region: CASSDEGSGNQPQHF. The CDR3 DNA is TGTGCCAGCAGTGATGAGGGATCCGGGAATCAGCCCCAGCATTTT.

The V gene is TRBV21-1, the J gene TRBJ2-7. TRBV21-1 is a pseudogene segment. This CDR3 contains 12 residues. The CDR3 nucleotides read TGTGCCAGCAGCAAGTTAGGCTACGAGCAGTACTTC. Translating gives CASSKLGYEQYF.

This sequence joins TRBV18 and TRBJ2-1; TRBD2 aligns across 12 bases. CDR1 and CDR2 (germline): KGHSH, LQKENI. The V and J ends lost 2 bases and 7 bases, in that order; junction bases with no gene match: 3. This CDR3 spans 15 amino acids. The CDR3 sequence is CASSPRLAGGNEQFF. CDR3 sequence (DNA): TGTGCCAGCTCACCAAGGCTAGCGGGAGGGAATGAGCAGTTCTTC.

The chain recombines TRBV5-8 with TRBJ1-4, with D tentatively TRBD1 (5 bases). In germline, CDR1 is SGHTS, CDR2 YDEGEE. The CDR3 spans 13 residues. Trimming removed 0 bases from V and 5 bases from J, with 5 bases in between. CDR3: CASSLGGNEKLFF. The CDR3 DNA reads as TGTGCCAGCAGCTTGGGGGGGAATGAAAAACTGTTTTTT.

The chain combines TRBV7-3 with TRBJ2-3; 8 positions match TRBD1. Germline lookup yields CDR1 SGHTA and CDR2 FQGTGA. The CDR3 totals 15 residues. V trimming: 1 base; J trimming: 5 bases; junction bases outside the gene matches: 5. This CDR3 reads CASSLRARGQDTQYF. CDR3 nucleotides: TGTGCCAGCAGCTTAAGAGCCAGGGGGCAAGATACGCAGTATTTT.

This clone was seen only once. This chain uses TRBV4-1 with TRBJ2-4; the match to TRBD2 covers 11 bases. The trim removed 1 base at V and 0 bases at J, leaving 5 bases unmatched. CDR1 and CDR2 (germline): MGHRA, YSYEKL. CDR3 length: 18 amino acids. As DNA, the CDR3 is TGCGCCAGCAGCCAAGGGGGACTAGCGGACATAGCCAAAAACATTCAGTACTTC. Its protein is CASSQGGLADIAKNIQYF.

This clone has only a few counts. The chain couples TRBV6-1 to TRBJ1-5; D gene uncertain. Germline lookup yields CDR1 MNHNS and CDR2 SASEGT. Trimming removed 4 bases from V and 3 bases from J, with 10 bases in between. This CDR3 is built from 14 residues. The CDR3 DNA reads TGTGCCAGCAGTGGCCGACTCTTCAATCAGCCCCAGCATTTT. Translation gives CASSGRLFNQPQHF.

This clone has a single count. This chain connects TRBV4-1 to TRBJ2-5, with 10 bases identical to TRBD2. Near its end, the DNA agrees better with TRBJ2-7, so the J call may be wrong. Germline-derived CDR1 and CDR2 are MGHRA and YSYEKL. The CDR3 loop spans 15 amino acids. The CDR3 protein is CASSQALAGVPEQYF. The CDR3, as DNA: TGCGCCAGCAGCCAAGCCCTAGCGGGAGTACCCGAGCAGTACTTC.

The CDR3 nucleotides read TGTGCCAGCAGCTTACAACAGGGGGCAGACACCATATATTTT. The encoded protein is CASSLQQGADTIYF. The chain combines TRBV7-9 with TRBJ1-3; TRBD1 matches 9 bases. The CDR3 length is 14 residues. Looked up from germline, CDR1 is SEHNR and CDR2 is FQNEAQ (reference sequence). Trimming at V came to 2 bases and at J to 8 bases, leaving 4 bases not matched to a gene. The complete variable domain, with remaining parts taken from reference TRBV7-9 and TRBJ1-3, reads DTGVSQNPRHKITKRGQNVTFRCDPISEHNRLYWYRQTLGQGPEFLTYFQNEAQLEKSRLLSDRFSAERPKGSFSTLEIQRTEQGDSAMYLCASSLQQGADTIYFGEGSWLTVV.

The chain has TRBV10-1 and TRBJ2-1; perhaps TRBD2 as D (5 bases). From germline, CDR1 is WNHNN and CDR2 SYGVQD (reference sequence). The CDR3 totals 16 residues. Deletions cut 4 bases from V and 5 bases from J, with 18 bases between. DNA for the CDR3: TGCGCCAGCAGTGTTTTGCCCGCCGGAGGACACAATGAGCAGTTCTTC. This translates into CASSVLPAGGHNEQFF.

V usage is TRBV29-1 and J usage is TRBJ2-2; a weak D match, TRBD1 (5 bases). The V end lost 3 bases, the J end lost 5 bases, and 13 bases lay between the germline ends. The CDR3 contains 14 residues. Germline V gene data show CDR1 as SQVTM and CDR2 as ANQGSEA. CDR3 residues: CSVDPREGTGELFF. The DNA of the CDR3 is TGCAGCGTTGACCCCAGGGAAGGAACCGGGGAGCTGTTTTTT.

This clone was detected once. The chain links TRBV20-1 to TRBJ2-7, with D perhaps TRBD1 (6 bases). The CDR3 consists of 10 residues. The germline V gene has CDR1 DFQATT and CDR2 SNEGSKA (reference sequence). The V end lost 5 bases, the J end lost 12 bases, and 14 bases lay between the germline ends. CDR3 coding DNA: TGCAGTGCTGCAGGACAGTCCCCGTACTTC. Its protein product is CSAAGQSPYF.

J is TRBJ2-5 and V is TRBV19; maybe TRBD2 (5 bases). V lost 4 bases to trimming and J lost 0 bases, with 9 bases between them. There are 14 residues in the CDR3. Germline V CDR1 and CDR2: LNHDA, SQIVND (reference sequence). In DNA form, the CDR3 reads TGTGCCAGTAGTACCGTGAGGGACCAAGAGACCCAGTACTTC. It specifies CASSTVRDQETQYF.

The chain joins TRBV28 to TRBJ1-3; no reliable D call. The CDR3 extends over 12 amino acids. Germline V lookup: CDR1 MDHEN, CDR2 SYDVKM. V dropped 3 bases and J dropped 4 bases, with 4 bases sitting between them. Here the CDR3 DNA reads TGTGCCAGCAGTTTGAGAGGAAACACCATATATTTT. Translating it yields CASSLRGNTIYF.

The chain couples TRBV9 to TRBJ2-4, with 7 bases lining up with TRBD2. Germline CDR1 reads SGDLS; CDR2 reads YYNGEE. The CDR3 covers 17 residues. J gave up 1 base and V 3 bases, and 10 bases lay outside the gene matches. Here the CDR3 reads CASSATGGHGAKNIQYF. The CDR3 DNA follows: TGTGCCAGCAGCGCGACGGGAGGACACGGGGCCAAAAACATTCAGTACTTC. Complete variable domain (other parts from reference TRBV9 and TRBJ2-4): DSGVTQTPKHLITATGQRVTLRCSPRSGDLSVYWYQQSLDQGLQFLIQYYNGEERAKGNILERFSAQQFPDLHSELNLSSLELGDSALYFCASSATGGHGAKNIQYFGAGTRLSVL.

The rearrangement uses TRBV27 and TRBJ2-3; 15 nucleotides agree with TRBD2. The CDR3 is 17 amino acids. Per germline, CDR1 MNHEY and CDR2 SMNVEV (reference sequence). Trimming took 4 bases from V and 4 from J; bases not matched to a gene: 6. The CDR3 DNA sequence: TGTGCCAGCAGTTCAGGACTAGCGGGAGGGCACGCAGATACGCAGTATTTT. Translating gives CASSSGLAGGHADTQYF.

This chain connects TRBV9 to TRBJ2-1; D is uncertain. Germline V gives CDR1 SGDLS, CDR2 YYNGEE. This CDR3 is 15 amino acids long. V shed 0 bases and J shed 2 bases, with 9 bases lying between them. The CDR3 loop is CASSVARQTYNEQFF. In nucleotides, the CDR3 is TGTGCCAGCAGCGTAGCTAGACAAACCTACAATGAGCAGTTCTTC.

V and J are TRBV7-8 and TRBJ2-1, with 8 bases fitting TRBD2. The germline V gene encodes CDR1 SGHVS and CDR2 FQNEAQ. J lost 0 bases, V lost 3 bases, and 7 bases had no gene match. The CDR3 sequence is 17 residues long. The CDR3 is CASSFPGTRGSYNEQFF. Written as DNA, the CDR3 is TGTGCCAGCAGCTTCCCCGGGACTAGAGGCTCCTACAATGAGCAGTTCTTC.

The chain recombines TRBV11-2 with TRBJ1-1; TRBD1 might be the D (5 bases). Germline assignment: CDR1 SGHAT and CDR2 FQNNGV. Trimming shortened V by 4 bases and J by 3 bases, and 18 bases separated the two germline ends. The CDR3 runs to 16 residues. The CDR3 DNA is TGTGCCAGCAGCTACGTGGGGCGGCAGGCGGACACTGAAGCTTTCTTT. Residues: CASSYVGRQADTEAFF.